These T cell receptor beta chains were read from a single sample in a study of blood T cell repertoires in COVID-19. Generated by immunoSEQ multiplex PCR, the TCRdb table keeps only in-frame clones and is missing some. Of 55,000 to 65,000 clones detected, 75% to 95% appear once; the ten largest clones hold 2% to 2.5%. Sample: peripheral blood. The receptors derive from a man between 60 and 75 years old with acute or convalescent COVID-19. Each CDR3 is given with its conserved first and last residue. Each record gives: J gene, clone size, V gene, D gene, CDR3 DNA, CDR3 protein. The D gene is left open where the match is weak. Rows may omit the clone size; those that give it use once, few, many or a size class.

>TRBJ2-7|.|TRBV9|TRBD2
TGTGCCAGCAGCGGGGCGGGAGCGGGCGAGCAGTACTTC
CASSGAGAGEQYF
>TRBJ1-6|.|TRBV3-1/TRBV3-2|.
TGTGCCAGCAGCCAAGATCCAGATTCACCCCTCCACTTT
CASSQDPDSPLHF
>TRBJ2-2|.|TRBV27|TRBD1
TGTGCCAGCAGTACTGGGACAGGGGCCACCGGGGAGCTGTTTTTT
CASSTGTGATGELFF
>TRBJ2-7|.|TRBV18|TRBD2
TGTGCCAGCTCACTGGGACTAGCGGGGGTCTCCTACGAGCAGTACTTC
CASSLGLAGVSYEQYF
>TRBJ1-3|.|TRBV7-9|.
TGTGCCAGCAGCTTGCAGGGCTCTGGAAACACCATATATTTT
CASSLQGSGNTIYF
>TRBJ2-1|.|TRBV4-2|.
TGTGCCAGCAGCCAAGATAGGAGCGCCGAGCAGTTCTTC
CASSQDRSAEQFF
>TRBJ2-1|once|TRBV2|TRBD2
TGTGCCAGCAGGCCTGTGAGGACTAGCGGGAGGGGAAATGAGCAGTTCTTC
CASRPVRTSGRGNEQFF
>TRBJ1-6|.|TRBV5-1|.
TGCGCCAGCAGCCGGAACGGGGATTCACCCCTCCACTTT
CASSRNGDSPLHF
>TRBJ2-4|.|TRBV19|TRBD2
TGTGCCAGTAGTATAGCACATAGCGGGATGACCAAAAACATTCAGTACTTC
CASSIAHSGMTKNIQYF
>TRBJ2-2|once|TRBV28|.
TGTGCCAGCAGTTTAGTTCAGACCGGGGAGCTGTTTTTT
CASSLVQTGELFF
>TRBJ1-5|.|TRBV30|.
TGTGCCTGGAGTGTACAGGGTGGTCAGCCCCAGCATTTT
CAWSVQGGQPQHF
>TRBJ1-3|.|TRBV7-9|.
TGTGCCAGCAGCCTAGGGACAGGAAACACCATATATTTT
CASSLGTGNTIYF
>TRBJ2-7|.|TRBV6-5|.
TGTGCCAGCAGTTTAGGCAGGACTTACGAGCAGTACTTC
CASSLGRTYEQYF
>TRBJ2-7|.|TRBV6-1|.
TGTGCCAGCAGTGAGTCACAGAGCTACGAGCAGTACTTC
CASSESQSYEQYF
>TRBJ1-4|.|TRBV28|TRBD1
TGTGCCAGCAGTTTAAGGGACAGGGGTGAAAAACTGTTTTTT
CASSLRDRGEKLFF
>TRBJ1-1|once|TRBV4-3|.
TGCGCCAGCAGCCAAGATCGAGGGGGCACTGAAGCTTTCTTT
CASSQDRGGTEAFF
>TRBJ1-1|once|TRBV5-6|.
TGTGCCAGCAGCTTGGTGGGGACAATGAACACTGAAGCTTTCTTT
CASSLVGTMNTEAFF
>TRBJ2-7|.|TRBV5-1|TRBD1
TGCGCCAGCAGCGTACAGGGGGGTAGATACGAGCAGTACTTC
CASSVQGGRYEQYF
>TRBJ2-7|.|TRBV5-1|TRBD2
TGCGCCAGCAGCGCCGGGACTAGCGGGATAAGCTCCTACGAGCAGTACTTC
CASSAGTSGISSYEQYF
>TRBJ1-3|.|TRBV5-1|.
TGCGCCAGCAGCTTGGCTGGCCTCCGCTCTGGAAACACCATATATTTT
CASSLAGLRSGNTIYF
>TRBJ2-7|.|TRBV5-5|.
TGTGCCAGCAGCTTTGGAGGGACAGCGTCCTACGAGCAGTACTTC
CASSFGGTASYEQYF
>TRBJ2-7|.|TRBV9|.
TGTGCCAGCAGCGCGCAGGGGATCAACGAGCAGTACTTC
CASSAQGINEQYF
>TRBJ2-1|.|TRBV7-8|TRBD2
TGTGCCAGCAGCTTGGAGTTAGCGGGAGTCGGCAATGAGCAGTTCTTC
CASSLELAGVGNEQFF
>TRBJ2-7|few|TRBV7-2|TRBD2
TGTGCCAGCAGCCCCCAGACTAGCGAGTCAAGGGAGCAGTACTTC
CASSPQTSESREQYF
>TRBJ1-6|few|TRBV7-8|TRBD1
TGTGCCAGCAGCTTAGGTGGACAGGGTTCACCCCTCCACTTT
CASSLGGQGSPLHF
>TRBJ1-2|.|TRBV2|TRBD1
TGTGCCAGCACCCGACTGGAGGACAGGGGATACGGCTACACCTTC
CASTRLEDRGYGYTF
>TRBJ1-5|.|TRBV30|TRBD1
TGTGCCTGGAGTACAGGACAGGGAGCTAATCGGCCCCAGCATTTT
CAWSTGQGANRPQHF
>TRBJ2-1|.|TRBV5-4|.
TGTGCCAGCAGCTCACTTGGGGGACTGGGTGAGCAGTTCTTC
CASSSLGGLGEQFF
>TRBJ2-7|.|TRBV11-2|TRBD2
TGTGCCAGCAGCCCCCAAGCGGGAGCCTACGAGCAGTACTTC
CASSPQAGAYEQYF
>TRBJ1-1|few|TRBV24-1|.
TGTGCCACCAGTGAACCACAGGGTGAAGCTTTCTTT
CATSEPQGEAFF
>TRBJ1-4|.|TRBV24-1|.
TGTGCCACGGCCGGGTCCGGGGATAATGAAAAACTGTTTTTT
CATAGSGDNEKLFF
>TRBJ2-5|.|TRBV4-2|.
TGTGCCAGCAGCCCGCTCCGGGATCTCCAAGAGACCCAGTACTTC
CASSPLRDLQETQYF
>TRBJ2-1|.|TRBV12-3/TRBV12-4|.
TGTGCCAGCGCTCCCGGGTGGGACAATGAGCAGTTCTTC
CASAPGWDNEQFF
>TRBJ1-5|once|TRBV10-3|.
TGTGCCATCAGCGACAGTCTTGGGGGCAATCAGCCCCAGCATTTT
CAISDSLGGNQPQHF
>TRBJ2-1|.|TRBV5-8|TRBD2
TGTGCCAGCAGCTTACCGACTAGCGGGAGGGTTAATGAGCAGTTCTTC
CASSLPTSGRVNEQFF
>TRBJ1-5|.|TRBV20-1|TRBD1
TGCAGTGCTAGTTCACCGGGACAGGGCCTAAGGCAGCCCCAGCATTTT
CSASSPGQGLRQPQHF
>TRBJ2-3|.|TRBV6-6|.
TGTGCCAGCAGCCGCCCCAGAAATACGCAGTATTTT
CASSRPRNTQYF
>TRBJ2-1|.|TRBV28|TRBD2
TGTGCCAGCAGTTTAGGGCTAGCGGGAGGACACAATGAGCAGTTCTTC
CASSLGLAGGHNEQFF
>TRBJ2-5|.|TRBV12-2|.
TGTGCAAGTCGCCCCGGGGTGGGCGGAGAGACCCAGTACTTC
CASRPGVGGETQYF
>TRBJ1-2|.|TRBV2|.
TGTGCCAGCAGTGAATTGCGAGATGGCTACACCTTC
CASSELRDGYTF
>TRBJ1-2|.|TRBV9|TRBD1
TGTGCCAGCAGCCCAGGGGCGCAGGGGGCATATGGCTACACCTTC
CASSPGAQGAYGYTF
>TRBJ1-5|.|TRBV7-9|TRBD1
TGTGCCAGCAGCCCCCAGGACAGGGGAGAGCATCAGCCCCAGCATTTT
CASSPQDRGEHQPQHF
>TRBJ1-1|.|TRBV5-6|TRBD1
TGTGCCAGCAGCTTGATGCGACAGGGCACTGAAGCTTTCTTT
CASSLMRQGTEAFF
>TRBJ2-5|.|TRBV7-7|.
TGTGCTAGCAGCCTCTACCAGGGAGGAGGAGAGACCCAGTACTTC
CASSLYQGGGETQYF
>TRBJ2-7|.|TRBV11-3|.
TGTGCCAGCAGCCTATTGCGTAGCTCCTACGAGCAGTACTTC
CASSLLRSSYEQYF
>TRBJ2-1|.|TRBV6-5|.
TGTGCCAGCAGTTACTCGTACGGGAGTAGGTCTGAGCAGTTCTTC
CASSYSYGSRSEQFF
>TRBJ2-1|.|TRBV19|.
TGTGCCAGTAGTTTTCGTAAGCTAGACCCAGAGCAGTTCTTC
CASSFRKLDPEQFF
>TRBJ1-2|.|TRBV6-5|TRBD1
TGTGCCAGCAGGAGGGGGCAGGGGGTAGGCTACACCTTC
CASRRGQGVGYTF
>TRBJ1-1|.|TRBV10-3|TRBD1
TGTGCCATCAGTGAGTCGCCCGGACAGGGGCAGGGGCACGCTTTCTTT
CAISESPGQGQGHAFF
>TRBJ2-2|.|TRBV29-1|TRBD1
TGCAGCGTCGGGACAGGGTTTAACACCGGGGAGCTGTTTTTT
CSVGTGFNTGELFF
>TRBJ2-3|once|TRBV9|.
TGTGCCAGCAGTGACTCCGGGACAATCACAGATACGCAGTATTTT
CASSDSGTITDTQYF
>TRBJ1-1|few|TRBV18|.
TGTGCCAGCTCACCAACGCCTCCCGGGGACACTGAAGCTTTCTTT
CASSPTPPGDTEAFF
>TRBJ1-5|.|TRBV6-5|TRBD1
TGTGCCAGCTCTATCCGGGACAGGGCCCAGCATTTT
CASSIRDRAQHF